The clone carrying this TCR beta chain was recorded at least ten times. The sample originates from a study of regulatory T cells in long-lasting Graves disease. Germline loops: CDR1 SGHRS, CDR2 YFSETQ. Losses at the gene ends were 5 bases for V and 4 bases for J; bases not matched to a gene: 6. The length of the CDR3 is 13 residues. HTBI primers from iRepertoire and Arm-PCR of CDR3 regions yielded the TCR beta libraries. Via MiXCR, TCRdb re-called the multiplex PCR reads, giving one row per CDR3 protein. The table records a few hundred thousand distinct CDR3 sequences, about 16% of them present only once. Documented time point: newly diagnosed GD, antithyroid drugs for less than 3 months. Scientists built the TCR library using RNA that was extracted from PBMCs. An endocrinology department in Xi'an, China, recruited the patients. An approximately 9-milliliter sample of peripheral blood was drawn into EDTA tubes.

The material was peripheral blood mononuclear cells (PBMCs), obtained at new diagnosis, from a patient treated with antithyroid drugs. V and J are TRBV5-1 and TRBJ2-7; 7 bases are shared with TRBD1. This clonotype was sampled from a female donor with Graves disease. For the CDR3, the DNA is TGCGCCAGCAGACAAAGACAGGGTTACGAGCAGTACTTC. Translated: CASRQRQGYEQYF.